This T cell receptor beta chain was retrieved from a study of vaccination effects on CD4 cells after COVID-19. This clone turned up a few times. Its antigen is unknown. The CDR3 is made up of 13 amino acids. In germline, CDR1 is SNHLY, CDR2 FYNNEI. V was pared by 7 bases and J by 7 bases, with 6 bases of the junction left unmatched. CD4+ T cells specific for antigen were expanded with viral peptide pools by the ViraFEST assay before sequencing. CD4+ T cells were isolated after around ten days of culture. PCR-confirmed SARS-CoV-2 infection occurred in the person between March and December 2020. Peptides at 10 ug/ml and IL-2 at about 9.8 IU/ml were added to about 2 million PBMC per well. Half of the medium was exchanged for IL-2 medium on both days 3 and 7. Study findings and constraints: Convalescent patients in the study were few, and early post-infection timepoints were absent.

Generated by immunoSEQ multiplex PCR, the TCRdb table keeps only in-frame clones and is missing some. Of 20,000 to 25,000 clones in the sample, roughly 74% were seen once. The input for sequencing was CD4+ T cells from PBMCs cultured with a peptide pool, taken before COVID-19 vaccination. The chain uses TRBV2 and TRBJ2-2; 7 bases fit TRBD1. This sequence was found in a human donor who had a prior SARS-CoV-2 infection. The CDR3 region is CASTSTGVGELFF. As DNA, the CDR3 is TGTGCCAGCACCTCCACAGGGGTCGGGGAGCTGTTTTTT.